These 24 T cell receptor beta chains originate from one sample sequenced in a study of T cell repertoires in cytomegalovirus infection. MiXCR was run by TCRdb on the reads, yielding one entry per CDR3 protein. The sample has hundreds of thousands of distinct CDR3 sequences, more than 20% seen once. Sequenced material: CD8+ T cells from PBMCs. The receptor set was obtained from a human donor in good health (CMV status not recorded). Some clones in this sample may be carry-over from other donors' samples.

The genes are TRBV29-1 and TRBJ1-2, with D possibly being TRBD1 (5 bases). The CDR3 length is 12 residues. Germline assignment: CDR1 SQVTM and CDR2 ANQGSEA. In DNA, the CDR3 is TGCAGTTTCCAGGGTATGAACTATGGCTACACCTTC. It codes for CSFQGMNYGYTF.

This chain connects TRBV2 to TRBJ1-5, with 8 nucleotides matching TRBD1. Germline lookup yields CDR1 SNHLY and CDR2 FYNNEI. This CDR3 region has 18 residues. Germline trimming cut 0 bases from V and 4 bases from J; bases unmatched to any gene: 11. CDR3 sequence: CASSEARDRRSFNQPQHF. The DNA of the CDR3 is TGTGCCAGCAGTGAAGCTCGGGACAGGCGGTCTTTTAATCAGCCCCAGCATTTT.

V usage is TRBV4-1 and J usage is TRBJ1-1; D not certain. This CDR3 spans 13 amino acids. Trimming pared 1 base from V and 6 bases from J, leaving 9 bases between. Germline assignment: CDR1 MGHRA and CDR2 YSYEKL. DNA for the CDR3: TGCGCCAGCAGCCAAGGGTCGGGGTCTGAAGCTTTCTTT. Its protein is CASSQGSGSEAFF.

This clonotype has only a few counts. The chain is built from TRBV7-6 and TRBJ2-6, with TRBD2 identical over 7 bases. V lost 3 bases to trimming and J lost 4 bases; unmatched junction nucleotides: 3. CDR1 is SGHVS, CDR2 FNYEAQ, per germline. The CDR3 runs to 15 residues. CDR3 amino acids: CASSLAGVGANVLTF. The CDR3 coding sequence is TGTGCCAGCAGCTTGGCGGGGGTCGGGGCCAACGTCCTGACTTTC.

To note about this clonotype: A much larger clonotype is one base distant, so this may be a read error. The chain uses TRBV6-5 and TRBJ1-2, with D hard to call. Germline CDR1 and CDR2: MNHEY and SVGAGI. The CDR3 is 13 amino acids. The CDR3 reads CTSSYLSLTGYTF. CDR3 DNA sequence: TGTACCAGCAGTTACTTGAGTTTAACCGGCTACACCTTC.

V usage is TRBV6-6 and J usage is TRBJ1-4; TRBD1 matches at 8 bases. Trimming removed 6 bases from V and 8 bases from J; junction bases left unmatched: 17. This CDR3 region has 17 residues. The germline CDR1 and CDR2 sequences are MNHNY and SVGAGI (reference sequence). Here the CDR3 DNA reads TGTGCCAGCAGCCCGGGACAGGAATCGTCGCGGCGGGAAAAACTGTTTTTT. This encodes CASSPGQESSRREKLFF.

This clonotype has a count of ten or more. The chain carries TRBV7-9 and TRBJ2-7; a possible D gene is TRBD2 (5 bases). Trimming pared 4 bases from V and 3 bases from J, leaving 7 bases between. Looked up from germline, CDR1 is SEHNR and CDR2 is FQNEAQ (reference sequence). The CDR3 totals 12 residues. The CDR3 sequence: CASSSGVYEQYF. For the CDR3, the DNA is TGTGCCAGCAGCTCCGGGGTCTACGAGCAGTACTTC.

This clonotype was detected a few times. The rearrangement links TRBV12-3 or TRBV12-4 to TRBJ2-1, with a tentative D call TRBD2 (5 bases). Trimming removed 3 bases at V and 4 bases at J, with 25 bases between. This CDR3 has 19 residues. The CDR3 DNA reads as TGTGCCAGCAGTTTTTCCAAGTTGGAACAAAAGGACTTTTACAATGAGCAGTTCTTC. Translating it yields CASSFSKLEQKDFYNEQFF.

The V gene is TRBV7-9, the J gene TRBJ2-7; 9 positions match TRBD2. CDR1 is SEHNR, CDR2 FQNEAQ, per germline (reference sequence). The V segment lost 1 base and the J segment 4 bases; nucleotides outside the gene matches: 5. The CDR3 runs to 15 residues. The DNA for the CDR3 is TGTGCCAGCAGCTTAGGAGCGGGGGGTGAATACGAGCAGTACTTC. Protein sequence: CASSLGAGGEYEQYF.

In its sample, this clonotype was seen a few times. CDR3 nucleotide sequence: TGCAGCGTCCTAGAGGTCACCAGCTACACCTTC. Protein product: CSVLEVTSYTF. J is TRBJ1-2 and V is TRBV29-1; D is unresolved. The V and J ends lost 6 bases and 9 bases respectively, with 14 bases between them. Germline loops: CDR1 SQVTM, CDR2 ANQGSEA. The CDR3 spans 11 residues.

Many counts were recorded for this clonotype. V gene TRBV7-9 combines with J gene TRBJ2-5; D gene ambiguous. CDR3 size: 16 residues. Trimming shortened V by 4 bases and J by 2 bases, and 17 bases separated the two germline ends. The germline V gene encodes CDR1 SEHNR and CDR2 FQNEAQ (reference sequence). CDR3 loop: CASSSPRPDRQETQYF. In nucleotides, the CDR3 is TGTGCCAGCAGCTCCCCGAGGCCCGATCGGCAAGAGACCCAGTACTTC.

About this clonotype: The DNA is omitted, as the CDR3 cannot be located on it reliably, and the CDR3 follows TCRdb's listing. V gene TRBV12-3 or TRBV12-4 combines with J gene TRBJ1-3; TRBD1 is the table's D call, not checked against the DNA. A total of 14 residues make up the CDR3, ends included. The CDR3 here is CASSTSGQDYTIYF.

V gene TRBV20-1 combines with J gene TRBJ2-1; D uncertain. Trimming removed 0 bases at V and 10 bases at J, with 19 bases between. The germline V gene has CDR1 DFQATT and CDR2 SNEGSKA (reference sequence). CDR3 length equals 15 residues. CDR3 in amino acids: CSARDPNYPEIEQFF. CDR3 in DNA: TGCAGTGCTAGAGATCCAAACTATCCGGAGATCGAGCAGTTCTTC.

V and J are TRBV28 and TRBJ1-3; TRBD1 aligns across 8 bases. CDR3 length: 13 amino acids. V shed 4 bases and J 8 bases; nucleotides not matched to a gene: 4. Germline CDR1 reads MDHEN; CDR2 reads SYDVKM. The CDR3 coding sequence is TGTGCCAGCAGTTCAACAGGGGGGGACACCATATATTTT. As protein: CASSSTGGDTIYF.

The sample holds many counts of this clonotype. The V and J genes are TRBV12-3 or TRBV12-4 and TRBJ1-5, with D perhaps TRBD1 (5 bases). Trimming cost V 6 bases and J 8 bases, with 14 bases left between them. The CDR3 is made up of 13 amino acids. CDR3 coding DNA: TGTGCCAGCAGCCCTGGGGCATTGGAGCCCCAGCATTTT. The encoded protein is CASSPGALEPQHF.

The chain uses TRBV24-1 and TRBJ2-1; D is ambiguous. Germline CDR1 and CDR2: KGHDR and SFDVKD. V gave up 0 bases and J gave up 0 bases, with 8 bases separating them. The CDR3 loop spans 16 amino acids. The CDR3: CATSDLEESSYNEQFF. DNA for the CDR3: TGTGCCACCAGTGATTTGGAAGAGAGCTCCTACAATGAGCAGTTCTTC.

The sample holds a few counts of this clonotype. The V call is TRBV18, the J call TRBJ1-1; possible D gene TRBD1, 5 bases. The germline V and J ends were trimmed by 6 bases and 5 bases, with 13 bases remaining between them. The CDR3 has 13 amino acids. The germline gives CDR1 KGHSH, CDR2 LQKENI. The CDR3, as DNA: TGTGCCAGCTCGGCCGGGACGGCTACTGAAGCTTTCTTT. Amino acids: CASSAGTATEAFF.

The table lists this clonotype with a few counts. The rearrangement uses TRBV20-1 and TRBJ1-1; tentatively, D is TRBD1 (5 bases). Between the trimmed V and J ends, which lost 0 bases and 5 bases, there was a span of 10 bases. The germline gives CDR1 DFQATT, CDR2 SNEGSKA (reference sequence). This CDR3 comprises 13 residues. The CDR3 DNA sequence: TGCAGTGCTAGAGAATTGGGGGAAACTGAAGCTTTCTTT. This translates into CSARELGETEAFF.

In its sample, this clonotype was seen many times. The chain links TRBV7-9 to TRBJ2-1; D is uncertain. V lost 3 bases, J lost 3 bases, and 6 bases lay in between. CDR1 is SEHNR, CDR2 FQNEAQ, per germline (reference sequence). This CDR3 has 13 residues. CDR3 sequence (DNA): TGTGCCAGCAGCTTTGAAGGCTACAATGAGCAGTTCTTC. Translation: CASSFEGYNEQFF.

This clonotype was counted many times. The rearrangement links TRBV7-6 to TRBJ2-7; D may correspond to TRBD1 or TRBD2 (5 bases each). From germline, CDR1 is SGHVS and CDR2 FNYEAQ. Deletions cut 1 base from V and 2 bases from J, with 9 bases between. The CDR3 consists of 14 residues. CDR3 sequence (DNA): TGTGCCAGCAGCTTAGGAGGGGAGCCCTACGAGCAGTACGTC. Residues: CASSLGGEPYEQYV.

This clonotype was seen more than once but under ten times. The CDR3 DNA follows: TGCAGCGGGACAGGGCCAATCTCCTACAATGAGCAGTTCTTC. It specifies CSGTGPISYNEQFF. The rearrangement joins TRBV29-1 to TRBJ2-1, with 8 bases lining up with TRBD1. Per germline, CDR1 SQVTM and CDR2 ANQGSEA. Unmatched junction bases numbered 5, after V lost 7 bases and J lost 0 bases. The CDR3 totals 14 residues.

V usage is TRBV13 and J usage is TRBJ1-1; 7 nucleotides match TRBD1. V lost 11 bases, J lost 5 bases, and 14 bases stayed unmatched. From germline, CDR1 is PRHDT and CDR2 FYEKMQ (reference sequence). The CDR3 runs 14 residues. CDR3 loop: CASSRGLQGTEAFF. In nucleotides, the CDR3 is TGTGCCTCCAGTCGCGGCCTACAGGGGACTGAAGCTTTCTTT.

This clonotype showed up many times. The chain employs TRBV6-1 and TRBJ2-3; tentative D call: TRBD2 (5 bases). From germline, CDR1 is MNHNS and CDR2 SASEGT. This CDR3 spans 14 amino acids. The ends were cut back, 5 bases at V and 2 bases at J, with 11 bases in the middle. The CDR3 region is CASSSRASTDTQYF. The DNA for the CDR3 is TGTGCCAGCAGTTCGAGGGCATCCACAGATACGCAGTATTTT.

With respect to this clonotype: One end of the junction varies from germline; a read error may be responsible. The V and J genes are TRBV6-2 or TRBV6-3 and TRBJ1-1, with D tentatively TRBD1 (6 bases). Per germline, CDR1 MNHEY and CDR2 SVGEGT. The CDR3 loop spans 16 amino acids. Written as DNA, the CDR3 is TGTGCCGGCAGTTACTCCCAACCGGCAGGGGACACTGAAGCTTTCTTT. It codes for CAGSYSQPAGDTEAFF.